This T cell receptor beta chain was captured in a study of blood T cell repertoires in COVID-19. Study-wide context: Both acute and convalescent COVID-19 samples were obtained from the United States, Italy and Spain. T cells, B-cell-depleted T cells, or PBMCs supplied cDNA or gDNA.

Sequencing used immunoSEQ multiplex PCR; TCRdb keeps in-frame clones, though not all of them. The sample yields around 120,000 clones, about 83% seen once. V was trimmed by 4 bases and J by 5 bases, leaving 10 bases between them. In germline, CDR1 is SQVTM, CDR2 ANQGSEA. The CDR3 runs to 12 residues. Sequences were obtained from peripheral blood. The chain employs TRBV29-1 and TRBJ2-3; D ambiguous. The receptor comes from a man in his 70s with acute or convalescent COVID-19. The CDR3 DNA follows: TGCAGCGTTGTCAAAACGGTAGATACGCAGTATTTT. As protein: CSVVKTVDTQYF.